Below, 3 T cell receptor beta chains from the same sample are listed, as sequenced in a study of shared clonotypes between healthy human individuals. The assay was immunoSEQ multiplex PCR, and TCRdb's table has in-frame clones only and misses some. The repertoire holds 2 million to 2.5 million clones, with about 90% as singletons. Specimen: naive CD4+ T cells from PBMCs. As to subset: CD45RA+ positively selected. These TCRs come from a young man in good health. Some clones in this sample may be carry-over from other donors' samples.

A note on this clone: Other DNA sequences in the sample encode the same CDR3. The chain combines TRBV5-1 with TRBJ1-1; D might be TRBD1 (5 bases). There are 11 residues in the CDR3. CDR1 and CDR2 from the germline V gene are SGHRS and YFSETQ. V was cut by 0 bases and J by 8 bases, with 5 bases left in between. The CDR3 DNA is TGCGCCAGCAGCTTGGGACAGGAAGCTTTCTTT. Its protein is CASSLGQEAFF.

The genes are TRBV7-8 and TRBJ1-3, with a tentative D call TRBD1 (6 bases). The germline gives CDR1 SGHVS, CDR2 FQNEAQ. The CDR3 has 15 amino acids. With 1 base removed from V and 8 bases from J, the gap between germline ends came to 15 bases. CDR3 coding DNA: TGTGCCAGCAGCTTAGGGGGGGCAGCGGTGGACACCATATATTTT. Its protein is CASSLGGAAVDTIYF.

The chain combines TRBV7-2 with TRBJ2-5; D is perhaps TRBD1 (7 bases). This CDR3 has 13 residues. The V gene lost 6 bases and the J gene lost 5 bases, with 13 bases spanning the gap. Germline assignment: CDR1 SGHTA and CDR2 FQGNSA. The CDR3 nucleotides read TGTGCCAGCAGAAAGGCAGGGGGGGAGACCCAGTACTTC. This gives the protein CASRKAGGETQYF.